The source of this TCR beta chain is a study of cytomegalovirus exposure and HLA in healthy donors (dated by TCRdb to about 2017). Regarding the complete study: According to an earlier analysis of a few hundred of the donors, about 179 million T cells yielded 95 million to 140 million unique TCR beta sequences and 276 Gb of sequence data. Among several hundred genotyped donors of the cohort, an average of roughly 230,000 unique TCR beta nucleotide sequences was sequenced per donor, of which 15% to 20% were non-productive. The study profiled the T cell repertoires of hundreds of subjects by immunosequencing and related them to cytomegalovirus serostatus. Among the approximately 400 genotyped donors, 81% belonged to the genetic ancestry cluster associated with self-reported Caucasian donors. Approximately 300 gigabases of sequencing data and 70 million to 100 million unique TCR sequences made up an early release that covered approximately 650 HLA-typed donors. In addition to the first cohort of about 650 subjects, a separate validation cohort of 130 or so different subjects was used. In a later analysis, previously published TCR beta repertoires from hundreds of donors were re-analyzed and high-resolution HLA genotyping was added so that TCR occurrence patterns could be studied. Class I and class II HLA loci were covered by the typing at four-digit resolution. The number of typed donors differed by locus: about 620-640 for A, B, C, DRB1 and DQB1; approximately 520 for DQA1; approximately 610 for DPA1; and some 470 for DPB1. To decide whether each TCR beta V gene segment behaved as functional or pseudogenic, an earlier analysis of 587 of the donors relied on high-throughput TCR beta sequencing. The aim of the study was to test whether cataloging public T cell receptors could identify signatures of past pathogen exposure. All discovery cohort repertoires had been generated on a single sequencing platform. Alongside the repertoire data, information on donor age, sex, ethnicity and CMV serostatus was compiled. Genome-wide SNP genotypes for about 65% of the roughly 700 donors were used in a later genetic analysis, which treated that subset as a discovery cohort. Because of strong linkage in the cohort, roughly five DR-DQ haplotypes were treated as single units for association and clustering. To predict cytomegalovirus infection status, the study brought together high-throughput TCR immunosequencing, statistical association of individual TCRs with disease status, and machine learning. The later analysis used no new phenotypic data to find candidate immune exposures, relying instead on TCR beta sequences and their occurrence across donors.

CDR1 SGHNT and CDR2 YYREEE were looked up in the germline V gene (reference sequence). CDR3 length: 13 amino acids, cysteine to phenylalanine. The DNA shown is the 39-base CDR3, in frame from base 1. V gives up 0 bases and J gives up 7 bases, and the segment between their germline ends measures 11 bases. What the authors observed across the whole study: A further reported finding was that TCR beta sequences accurately predicted the HLA-A and HLA-B alleles for most subjects in the first cohort. Some IMGT-functional V segments, including TRBV6-2 and TRBV6-3, could not be distinguished by the 87-base-pair reads and were therefore excluded. Specific HLA alleles were associated with around 18,000 TCR beta sequences at a false discovery rate of 0.05 in a later analysis. A later analysis found that most CMV-associated TCR beta chains appeared HLA-restricted, with HLA associations seemingly driven largely by CMV exposure. In a later analysis, HLA-associated TCR beta chains showed more clonal expansion and lower generation probabilities than non-associated chains that were equally common. The only immune exposure information available for the cohort was CMV serostatus. The cohort was sequenced for TCR beta chains only, and without alpha or paired-chain data the features that could be detected were limited. While some public TCRs were present in many individuals, most TCR sequences turned up only very rarely across donors. Broadly in line with IMGT annotations, most TCR beta V segments showed up in productive rearrangements about 87% or about 30% of the time in an earlier analysis of a few hundred of the donors. The study listed 150 to 200 TCR beta chains as associated with cytomegalovirus. The authors suggested that the approach could potentially be extended to other disease states and immunological phenotypes. In vitro tests confirmed that three of the cytomegalovirus-associated TCR beta chains recognize cytomegalovirus antigens. An association between a missense DCLRE1C variant and V-gene and J-gene trimming of TCR beta chains was found in a later genetic analysis and replicated in an independent cohort. Because HLA typing was missing for some donors at each locus, association tests included only the typed subset. According to a later analysis, TCR association rates differed among HLA loci, with DRB1 alleles showing the most associated TCRs and HLA-C alleles showing the fewest. The presence/absence analyses assumed that sequencing depth was roughly uniform across donors, and that assumption may not be true. Linkage disequilibrium might explain the correlated functional status among segregating V segments, but an unknown experimental factor could not be excluded. A cluster of highly shared sequence variants was judged likely to be a technical artifact of the sequencing pipeline. A later analysis reported that several top co-occurrence clusters appeared linked to parvovirus B19, influenza, CMV and Epstein-Barr virus. According to a later genetic analysis, donors in an Asian-associated ancestry cluster had fewer N-insertions in productive TCRs than the roughly 670-donor mean. When HLA alleles, especially DR and DQ, strongly co-occurred, TCR associations were difficult to assign to individual alleles. Because counts were too low, about 18 rarely observed V segments, including chromosome 9 orphons, were excluded from the earlier analysis of under 650 of the donors. The classifier was reported to diagnose cytomegalovirus status with high specificity and sensitivity in both the original and validation cohorts.

In regard to this clone: What antigen it recognizes has not been identified. Base qualities were left out, and no much larger clone turns up one base away.

Library preparation used the immunoSEQ multiplex PCR assay. A mixture of 60 forward primers for TCR Vbeta segments and 13 reverse primers for TCR Jbeta segments was used in the multiplex PCR. Amplification of the CDR3 region of rearranged TCR beta genes was performed with a multiplex PCR assay on genomic DNA. The amplified TCR beta libraries were sequenced on the Illumina HiSeq System as 87-base-pair reads. Regarding the original processing steps: A later analysis tallied roughly 80 million unique TCR beta chains across the approximately 670 repertoires, and about 12 million of those chains were shared by two or more donors. Raw reads were error-corrected and collapsed into unique sequences with a nearest-neighbor algorithm that merged closely related sequences to remove PCR and sequencing errors. To assign V, D and J gene segments, CDR3 sequences were aligned to IMGT reference sequences. For a sequence to be retained, a match of at least six nucleotides was required to both a V gene segment and a J gene segment. Rearrangements were called productive when the CDR3 lacked stop codons and stayed in frame with V and J; all others were non-productive. CDR3 was defined by IMGT convention, running from the second conserved V-encoded cysteine to the conserved J-encoded phenylalanine. In an earlier analysis of 587 of the donors, sequences lacking an unambiguous match to a single V gene segment were excluded. An earlier analysis of a few hundred of the donors called V segments functional above 56.7% productive rearrangements and segregating when the between-donor standard deviation exceeded 5%. A statistical classification framework was built for diagnosing cytomegalovirus status from the catalog of TCR beta chain sequences. In a later analysis, TCR nucleotide sequences were compared against IMGT/GENE-DB human TR gene sequences so that V and J genes could be assigned. The TCRdist pipeline was used in a later analysis to assign CDR3 sequences and most-parsimonious VDJ recombination scenarios. In a later analysis, each TCR beta chain was defined by its CDR3 amino acid sequence together with its V-gene family, and reads without a unique V-gene family were excluded. In a later analysis, 500 to 700 highly shared, low-generation-probability nucleotide sequences were removed to address suspected cross-contamination and a sequencing artifact. For each public chain, a later analysis derived a clonal expansion index from normalized ranks of inferred template counts within each repertoire. In a later analysis, generation probabilities were computed with a VDJ recombination model fitted to out-of-frame rearrangements, and the resulting probabilities were checked against IGoR. Hypergeometric tests were used in a later analysis to score TCR-TCR, TCR-HLA and TCR-CMV co-occurrence, with a repertoire-size bias correction applied to the TCR pairs. False discovery rates were estimated in a later analysis by permuting HLA or CMV assignments 20 times. In a later analysis, co-occurring TCRs were grouped using DBSCAN, with TCRdist sequence similarity added in when clustering inside HLA-allele-positive subsets. Repertoires with fewer than 30,000 or more than 120,000 public chains, plus five repertoires with anomalous nucleotide sharing, were excluded from co-occurrence clustering. TCRdb took this table from immuneACCESS and kept in-frame rearrangements with V and J called. Such tables lack part of the clones; where checked against another copy, unresolved V genes explain under half of the gap, and the rest is unexplained. V and J calls and clone size follow that table, whereas D and trimming were derived from the DNA. The sample table shows roughly 190,000 clones, and around 77% are seen once. The ten top clones hold about 3.4% of the sample.

The cohort consisted of more than 650 healthy bone marrow donors. Cohort members were all nominally healthy when sampled, although unrecorded immune exposures were likely present. The donor tested CMV seronegative and was one of the 352 seronegative cohort members. A peripheral blood sample was collected from each donor, and TCR beta sequencing was performed on peripheral blood mononuclear cells. Genomic DNA extraction from the blood cell samples was performed with the Qiagen DNeasy Blood Extraction Kit. Sequencing was carried out using PBMCs. The receptor comes from a female donor in good health and CMV-seronegative. Rearrangement joined TRBV5-4 to TRBJ2-7; D gene: possibly TRBD2, on 6 matching bases. The CDR3 has the sequence CASSLAPRGEQYF. The DNA is as follows: TGTGCCAGCAGCTTGGCGCCCCGGGGGGAGCAGTACTTC.